Below are 23 T cell receptor beta chains sequenced from a single sample in a study of CXCR3-negative and CXCR3-positive naive CD8 T cells. Preparation of TRB cDNA libraries relied on 5' RACE carrying UMI labels. TCRdb reprocessed the 5' RACE reads and reports one entry per CDR3 protein, with no DNA. Reported are approximately 40,000 distinct CDR3 sequences; the ten largest clones contain roughly 14%. Sample: memory CD8+ T cells from blood. These receptors were obtained from a human donor in good health. Some clones in this sample may be carry-over from other donors' samples.

This rearrangement joins TRBV24-1 to TRBJ2-2; the D call of TRBD1 rests on TCRdb alone, since no DNA is present to check it. From germline, CDR1 is KGHDR and CDR2 SFDVKD. The CDR3 is 15 amino acids. CDR3 sequence reads: CATSDLGVLAGELFF.

V is TRBV4-3 and J is TRBJ2-7. In germline, CDR1 is LGHNA, CDR2 YSLEER. CDR3 length: 15 residues. This CDR3 reads CASSRSSDSSYEQYF.

The chain uses TRBV21-1 and TRBJ2-1; the D gene TCRdb calls, TRBD1, cannot be checked with no DNA. TRBV21-1 is labeled a pseudogene. The CDR3 covers 12 residues. CDR3: CASSKGGSEQFF.

The chain combines TRBV2 with TRBJ2-6. Germline assignment: CDR1 SNHLY and CDR2 FYNNEI. The CDR3 contains 14 residues. Here the CDR3 reads CASSGPAGANVLTF.

This chain links TRBV6-4 with TRBJ2-5; TCRdb calls TRBD2, which cannot be checked without DNA. This CDR3 has 15 amino acids. Per germline, CDR1 MRHNA and CDR2 SNTAGT. CDR3 sequence: CAGSVQSGGQETQYF.

The genes are TRBV7-9 and TRBJ2-7; the D call of TRBD1 rests on TCRdb alone, since no DNA is present to check it. The CDR3 contains 12 residues. In germline, CDR1 is SEHNR, CDR2 FQNEAQ (reference sequence). CDR3 sequence reads: CATSGPLYEQYF.

The rearrangement links TRBV4-3 to TRBJ2-3. The CDR3 is 16 amino acids. The germline CDR1 and CDR2 sequences are LGHNA and YSLEER. The CDR3 sequence: CASSQDISRSTDTQYF.

The J gene is TRBJ2-7, the V gene TRBV25-1; checking the TCRdb D call of TRBD1 is not possible without DNA. CDR1 MGHDK and CDR2 SYGVNS come from the germline V gene. There are 11 residues in the CDR3. The CDR3 here is CASSPLYEQYF.

The chain employs TRBV27 and TRBJ2-2. From germline, CDR1 is MNHEY and CDR2 SMNVEV (reference sequence). The CDR3 spans 13 residues. CDR3: CASSTLNTGELFF.

This chain joins TRBV29-1 and TRBJ1-4. CDR1 and CDR2 (germline): SQVTM, ANQGSEA. CDR3 length: 13 residues. CDR3: CSVDTGEDEKLFF.

The chain joins TRBV28 to TRBJ2-7; without DNA, the TCRdb call of TRBD1 cannot be checked. The CDR3 covers 12 residues. Germline lookup yields CDR1 MDHEN and CDR2 SYDVKM. The CDR3 sequence is CATRQGDYEQYF.

J is TRBJ2-3 and V is TRBV29-1; TCRdb lists TRBD1, though no DNA is available to test this call. This CDR3 contains 15 residues. The germline V gene encodes CDR1 SQVTM and CDR2 ANQGSEA. CDR3 sequence reads: CSISDRGHFTDTQYF.

The chain uses TRBV18 and TRBJ2-3; TCRdb outputs TRBD1, but without DNA this stays unchecked. Germline CDR1 reads KGHSH; CDR2 reads LQKENI. This CDR3 has 14 residues. The CDR3: CASSPPGRGDTQYF.

The rearrangement joins TRBV24-1 to TRBJ2-1; TCRdb's D call, TRBD1, is unchecked because there is no DNA. Germline V gene data show CDR1 as KGHDR and CDR2 as SFDVKD. This CDR3 comprises 15 residues. CDR3: CATSDADRGLNEQFF.

V usage is TRBV13 and J usage is TRBJ2-7; TCRdb's D call of TRBD2 is untestable without DNA. CDR3 length equals 15 residues. The germline V gene encodes CDR1 PRHDT and CDR2 FYEKMQ (reference sequence). CDR3 region: CASSNLAGGTYEQYF.

The V call is TRBV19, the J call TRBJ2-1. This CDR3 spans 13 amino acids. Per germline, CDR1 LNHDA and CDR2 SQIVND (reference sequence). The CDR3 is CASSISGVNEQFF.

The chain links TRBV28 to TRBJ2-1; TCRdb calls TRBD1, which cannot be checked without DNA. Looked up from germline, CDR1 is MDHEN and CDR2 is SYDVKM. This CDR3 is 16 amino acids long. CDR3 region: CASSGTGEDAYNEQFF.

The chain employs TRBV29-1 and TRBJ2-7; the TCRdb D gene call, TRBD1, has no DNA to confirm it. Germline V gene lookup returns CDR1 SQVTM and CDR2 ANQGSEA. The CDR3 is 15 amino acids. The CDR3: CSVVYGTGELGEQYF.

The chain couples TRBV6-5 to TRBJ1-5. The CDR3 totals 13 residues. Germline V gene sequence: CDR1 MNHEY, CDR2 SVGAGI. This CDR3 is CASGGILNQPQHF.

V is TRBV4-1 and J is TRBJ2-7; with no DNA, the TCRdb D assignment of TRBD1 cannot be verified. Germline values: CDR1 MGHRA, CDR2 YSYEKL. The CDR3 sequence is 13 residues long. The CDR3: CASSRDRAHEQYF.

This chain links TRBV5-6 with TRBJ1-4. The CDR3 is 17 residues long. The germline V gene has CDR1 SGHDT and CDR2 YYEEEE. CDR3 loop: CASSRPGTITTNEKLFF.

The V and J genes are TRBV12-3 or TRBV12-4 and TRBJ2-5; TCRdb lists TRBD1, though no DNA is available to test this call. This CDR3 region has 13 residues. Here the CDR3 reads CASGSWTEETQYF.

The CDR3: CASSPGQGMYEQYF. This chain joins TRBV7-9 and TRBJ2-7; TCRdb's D call, TRBD1, is unchecked because there is no DNA. Germline CDR1 SEHNR, CDR2 FQNEAQ (reference sequence). There are 14 residues in the CDR3.